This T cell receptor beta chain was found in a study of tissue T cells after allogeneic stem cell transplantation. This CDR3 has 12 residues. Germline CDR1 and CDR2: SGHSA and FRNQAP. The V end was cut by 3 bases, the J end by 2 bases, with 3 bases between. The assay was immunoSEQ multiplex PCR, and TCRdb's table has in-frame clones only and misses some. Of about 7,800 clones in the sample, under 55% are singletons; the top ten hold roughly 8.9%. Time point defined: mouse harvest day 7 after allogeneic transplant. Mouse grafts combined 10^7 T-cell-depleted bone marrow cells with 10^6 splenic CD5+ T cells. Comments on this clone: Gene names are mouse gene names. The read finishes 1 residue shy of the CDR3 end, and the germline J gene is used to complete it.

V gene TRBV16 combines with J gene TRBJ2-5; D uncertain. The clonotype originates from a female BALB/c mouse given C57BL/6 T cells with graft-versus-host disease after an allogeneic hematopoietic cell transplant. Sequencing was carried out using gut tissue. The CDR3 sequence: CASSFSQDTQYF. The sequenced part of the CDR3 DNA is TGTGCAAGCAGCTTTAGCCAAGACACCCAGTAC. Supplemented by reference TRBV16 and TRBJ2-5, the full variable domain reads NAGVIQTPRHKVTGKGQEATLWCEPISGHSAVFWYRQTIVQGLEFLTYFRNQAPIDDSGMPKERFSAQMPNQSHSTLKIQSTQPQDSAVYLCASSFSQDTQYFGPGTRLLVL.